These 30 T cell receptor beta chains came from one sample sequenced in a study of T cell repertoires in cytomegalovirus infection. TCRdb ran MiXCR on the reads and lists one entry per CDR3 protein. Among hundreds of thousands of distinct CDR3 sequences listed, roughly 15% were seen once. The source material was PBMCs. The source is a human donor in good health (CMV status not recorded). Some clones in this sample may be carry-over from other donors' samples.

Here the CDR3 DNA reads TGCGCCAGCAGCCAAGTTTCCAGGGGATCTGAAGCTTTCTTT. Translating it yields CASSQVSRGSEAFF. The chain couples TRBV4-3 to TRBJ1-1; perhaps TRBD1 as D (6 bases). Trimming cost V 1 base and J 6 bases, with 12 bases left between them. The length of the CDR3 is 14 residues. In germline, CDR1 is LGHNA, CDR2 YSLEER.

This sequence joins TRBV10-3 and TRBJ2-2; D is possibly TRBD1 (6 bases). The V end lost 5 bases, the J end lost 2 bases, and 15 bases lay between the germline ends. Per germline, CDR1 ENHRY and CDR2 SYGVKD. The CDR3 runs to 16 residues. CDR3 loop: CAISLGGALNTGELFF. CDR3 coding DNA: TGTGCCATCAGTTTAGGGGGAGCCCTTAACACCGGGGAGCTGTTTTTT.

The rearrangement uses TRBV19 and TRBJ1-2, with 8 bases aligning to TRBD1. V gave up 5 bases and J gave up 6 bases; unmatched junction bases: 20. The germline gives CDR1 LNHDA, CDR2 SQIVND (reference sequence). The CDR3 consists of 18 residues. The CDR3 DNA reads as TGTGCCAGTAGTTCCTTATTGACCGGACAGGGAGAGAGAAATGGCTACACCTTC. This gives the protein CASSSLLTGQGERNGYTF.

This clonotype was detected only a few times. The rearrangement links TRBV5-4 to TRBJ2-5; 7 positions match TRBD1. The CDR3 runs 15 residues. V lost 3 bases to trimming and J lost 5 bases; unmatched junction nucleotides: 10. The V gene's germline CDR1 is SGHNT and CDR2 YYREEE (reference sequence). In DNA form, the CDR3 reads TGTGCCAGCAGCTCGCAGGGACAGCGGCGGGAGACCCAGTACTTC. It translates to CASSSQGQRRETQYF.

In its sample, this clonotype was seen many times. J is TRBJ2-6 and V is TRBV12-3 or TRBV12-4, with D perhaps matching TRBD2 (5 bases). The CDR3 is made up of 15 amino acids. V lost 5 bases and J lost 1, with 9 bases in between. The DNA for the CDR3 is TGTGCCAGCAGTCGGCCGGGGTCTGGGGCCAACGTCCTGACTTTC. Residues: CASSRPGSGANVLTF.

This clonotype was seen many times. The chain links TRBV7-2 to TRBJ1-1, with D maybe TRBD1 (5 bases). Trimming stripped 6 bases from V and 0 bases from J, with 17 bases between. This CDR3 is built from 16 residues. The germline V gene encodes CDR1 SGHTA and CDR2 FQGNSA. The CDR3 is CASRRGSDFLNTEAFF. The CDR3 coding sequence is TGTGCCAGCAGGAGGGGTTCCGACTTCCTGAACACTGAAGCTTTCTTT.

V and J are TRBV7-2 and TRBJ2-5; D possibly corresponds to TRBD1 (6 bases). Trimming cost V 6 bases and J 5 bases, with 25 bases left between them. CDR1 is SGHTA, CDR2 FQGNSA, per germline. The CDR3 is 17 amino acids. The CDR3 DNA sequence: TGTGCCAGCAGTTCTACGAGTTCAGGGGACCCTCGGGAGACCCAGTACTTC. This codes for CASSSTSSGDPRETQYF.

DNA of the CDR3: TGTGCCAGCTCACAGTCCGGACAGGGAGTCAATGAGCAGTTCTTC. Translated: CASSQSGQGVNEQFF. The chain links TRBV18 to TRBJ2-1; 8 nucleotides agree with TRBD1. Per the germline V gene, CDR1 is KGHSH and CDR2 is LQKENI. Unmatched junction bases numbered 8, after V lost 4 bases and J lost 6 bases. The CDR3 spans 15 residues.

Ten or more counts support this clonotype. The rearrangement links TRBV12-3 or TRBV12-4 to TRBJ2-1; TRBD1 matches 9 bases. V shed 6 bases, J shed 6 bases, and the junction held 6 bases outside the gene matches. This CDR3 region has 14 residues. Here the CDR3 DNA reads TGTGCCAGCAGAGGACAGGGGTCGTCCAATGAGCAGTTCTTC. Its protein is CASRGQGSSNEQFF.

This clonotype was seen only a few times. The V and J genes are TRBV6-1 and TRBJ2-1, with TRBD1 matching over 7 bases. Germline assignment: CDR1 MNHNS and CDR2 SASEGT. The CDR3 runs 17 residues. V shed 5 bases, J shed 4 bases, and the junction held 14 bases outside the gene matches. CDR3 sequence reads: CASSLRDRLSLYNEQFF. The DNA for the CDR3 is TGTGCCAGCAGTCTACGGGACAGACTATCCCTTTACAATGAGCAGTTCTTC.

This clonotype was seen ten or more times. This chain links TRBV20-1 with TRBJ1-6; 9 bases align to TRBD1. Germline CDR1 DFQATT, CDR2 SNEGSKA (reference sequence). This CDR3 comprises 15 residues. Trimming cost V 3 bases and J 11 bases; bases outside gene matches: 11. CDR3 region: CSARQAGQGSAPLHF. The CDR3 DNA reads as TGCAGTGCTAGGCAGGCAGGACAGGGGTCGGCACCCCTCCACTTT.

This clonotype was recorded a few times. The chain has TRBV5-4 and TRBJ2-5; tentative D call: TRBD1 (6 bases). Germline V gives CDR1 SGHNT, CDR2 YYREEE (reference sequence). The V end was cut by 4 bases, the J end by 0 bases, with 10 bases between. The CDR3 runs to 14 residues. CDR3 in DNA: TGTGCCAGCAGCCCTTGGACAGACCAAGAGACCCAGTACTTC. Protein: CASSPWTDQETQYF. Complete variable domain (other parts from reference TRBV5-4 and TRBJ2-5): ETGVTQSPTHLIKTRGQQVTLRCSSQSGHNTVSWYQQALGQGPQFIFQYYREEENGRGNFPPRFSGLQFPNYSSELNVNALELDDSALYLCASSPWTDQETQYFGPGTRLLVL.

J is TRBJ2-3 and V is TRBV10-3; no definite D call. The CDR3 covers 13 residues. Trimming pared 2 bases from V and 0 bases from J, leaving 3 bases between. The germline V gene has CDR1 ENHRY and CDR2 SYGVKD. The CDR3 protein is CAISERSTDTQYF. The CDR3 nucleotides are TGTGCCATCAGTGAGAGGAGCACAGATACGCAGTATTTT.

The rearrangement links TRBV6-8 to TRBJ1-2, with D tentatively TRBD1 (5 bases). Per germline, CDR1 MNHGY and CDR2 SAAAGT. V lost 1 base and J lost 5, with 11 bases in between. The CDR3 consists of 14 residues. CDR3 protein: CASSYLSGSYGYTF. The CDR3 DNA sequence: TGTGCCAGCAGTTACTTGTCAGGGTCTTATGGCTACACCTTC.

In this sample, this clonotype turned up a few times. V usage is TRBV20-1 and J usage is TRBJ2-1, with D perhaps matching TRBD1 (5 bases). The germline gives CDR1 DFQATT, CDR2 SNEGSKA (reference sequence). CDR3 length: 16 amino acids. V was trimmed by 4 bases and J by 0 bases, leaving 16 bases between them. The CDR3 sequence: CSATPTEIISYNEQFF. CDR3 DNA sequence: TGCAGTGCTACCCCGACAGAGATAATCTCCTACAATGAGCAGTTCTTC.

This clonotype has at least ten counts. This chain links TRBV24-1 with TRBJ1-5; D gene uncertain. Trimming left V 4 bases short and J 5 bases short, with 5 bases between. Germline V gives CDR1 KGHDR, CDR2 SFDVKD. The length of the CDR3 is 12 residues. CDR3 sequence (DNA): TGTGCCACCAGTGACTTCGATCAGCCCCAGCATTTT. Protein sequence: CATSDFDQPQHF.

This clonotype was observed a few times. This rearrangement joins TRBV5-5 to TRBJ1-3; 7 nucleotides line up with TRBD1. After removal of 4 bases from V and 3 bases from J, the junction contained 7 bases not matched to a gene. Germline V gives CDR1 SGHKS, CDR2 YYEKEE (reference sequence). This CDR3 comprises 15 residues. The CDR3 is CASSGKGGFGNTIYF. CDR3 nucleotide sequence: TGTGCCAGCAGCGGAAAAGGGGGCTTTGGAAACACCATATATTTT.

This clonotype was observed a few times. The chain is built from TRBV7-6 and TRBJ1-5; D not certain. The CDR3 is 14 amino acids. Germline assignment: CDR1 SGHVS and CDR2 FNYEAQ. V lost 4 bases and J lost 0, with 7 bases in between. This CDR3 reads CASSSSASNQPQHF. CDR3 in DNA: TGTGCCAGCAGCTCCAGTGCTAGCAATCAGCCCCAGCATTTT.

This clonotype was seen a handful of times. V usage is TRBV7-9 and J usage is TRBJ2-5; D may be TRBD2 (5 bases). V was shortened by 1 base and J by 3 bases, with 18 bases between the two germline ends. This CDR3 region has 17 residues. Per the germline V gene, CDR1 is SEHNR and CDR2 is FQNEAQ (reference sequence). CDR3 protein: CASSLGERLTDEETQYF. The CDR3 nucleotides read TGTGCCAGCAGCTTAGGCGAGCGGCTGACCGACGAAGAGACCCAGTACTTC.

V usage is TRBV6-2 or TRBV6-3 and J usage is TRBJ1-5, with a weak D call TRBD1 (6 bases). There are 18 residues in the CDR3. V dropped 0 bases and J dropped 5 bases, with 20 bases sitting between them. The germline V gene has CDR1 MNHEY and CDR2 SVGEGT. Here the CDR3 reads CASSYSSGRRGKHQPQHF. DNA of the CDR3: TGTGCCAGCAGTTACTCGAGCGGTCGCAGGGGAAAGCATCAGCCCCAGCATTTT.

This clonotype was observed a few times. J is TRBJ1-6 and V is TRBV15; 9 positions agree with TRBD1. V lost 5 bases to trimming and J lost 8 bases; unmatched junction nucleotides: 7. In germline, CDR1 is LNHNV, CDR2 YYDKDF (reference sequence). CDR3 size: 15 residues. The CDR3 region is CATSWGQGGDSPLHF. The CDR3 bases are TGTGCCACCAGCTGGGGACAGGGAGGCGATTCACCCCTCCACTTT.

This clonotype showed up many times. The CDR3 here is CATSRGGDVSDTQYF. CDR3 nucleotides: TGTGCCACCAGCAGAGGGGGAGACGTATCAGATACGCAGTATTTT. This rearrangement joins TRBV15 to TRBJ2-3, with a tentative D call TRBD2 (5 bases). With 1 base removed from V and 4 bases from J, the gap between germline ends came to 12 bases. The CDR3 has 15 residues. Germline V gene sequence: CDR1 LNHNV, CDR2 YYDKDF (reference sequence).

This clonotype was seen many times. The chain uses TRBV7-2 and TRBJ2-5; D unclear. The CDR3 sequence is 14 residues long. V lost 7 bases to trimming and J lost 2 bases, with 14 bases between them. Per the germline V gene, CDR1 is SGHTA and CDR2 is FQGNSA. The CDR3 is CASTNTYTQETQYF. As DNA, the CDR3 is TGTGCCAGCACCAACACATATACACAAGAGACCCAGTACTTC. The whole variable domain, remainder taken from reference TRBV7-2 and TRBJ2-5, is GAGVSQSPSNKVTEKGKDVELRCDPISGHTALYWYRQSLGQGLEFLIYFQGNSAPDKSGLPSDRFSAERTGGSVSTLTIQRTQQEDSAVYLCASTNTYTQETQYFGPGTRLLVL.

This clonotype was detected many times. This chain links TRBV28 with TRBJ2-1; possibly TRBD1 or TRBD2 for D (5 bases each). Germline V CDR1 and CDR2: MDHEN, SYDVKM. This CDR3 contains 13 residues. The V gene lost 6 bases and the J gene lost 7 bases, with 13 bases spanning the gap. The CDR3 DNA reads as TGTGCCAGCAGCACCTCGTGGGGGAATGAGCAGTTCTTC. Its protein product is CASSTSWGNEQFF. The whole variable domain, remainder taken from reference TRBV28 and TRBJ2-1, is DVKVTQSSRYLVKRTGEKVFLECVQDMDHENMFWYRQDPGLGLRLIYFSYDVKMKEKGDIPEGYSVSREKKERFSLILESASTNQTSMYLCASSTSWGNEQFFGPGTRLTVL.

This chain uses TRBV20-1 with TRBJ2-1; a possible D gene is TRBD2 (6 bases). Germline lookup yields CDR1 DFQATT and CDR2 SNEGSKA (reference sequence). The CDR3 has 15 residues. V gave up 6 bases and J gave up 5 bases, with 20 bases separating them. CDR3 residues: CSANADGGDDNEQFF. The CDR3 nucleotides read TGCAGTGCCAACGCTGACGGCGGGGATGACAATGAGCAGTTCTTC.

This clonotype was seen a single time. The chain combines TRBV27 with TRBJ1-5; possible D gene TRBD1, 5 bases. CDR1 and CDR2 (germline): MNHEY, SMNVEV (reference sequence). With 2 bases removed from V and 1 base from J, the gap between germline ends came to 9 bases. The CDR3 is 15 residues long. In DNA, the CDR3 is TGTGCCAGCAGTTTACGGGGGTTCAGCAATCAGCCCCAGCATTTT. Its translation is CASSLRGFSNQPQHF.

The chain links TRBV20-1 to TRBJ2-3, with D perhaps TRBD1 or TRBD2 (5 bases each). The CDR3 sequence is 16 residues long. Germline values: CDR1 DFQATT, CDR2 SNEGSKA (reference sequence). Between the trimmed V and J ends, which lost 0 bases and 2 bases, there was a span of 15 bases. The CDR3 bases are TGCAGTGCTAGAGATCCTCAGAGGGGCTTCACAGATACGCAGTATTTT. This translates into CSARDPQRGFTDTQYF.

This clonotype was seen ten or more times. The chain uses TRBV27 and TRBJ2-1; D perhaps matches TRBD1 (6 bases). Germline assignment: CDR1 MNHEY and CDR2 SMNVEV (reference sequence). The CDR3 contains 15 residues. V was pared by 5 bases and J by 7 bases, with 18 bases between. The CDR3 spells CASSPTRERGNEQFF. For the CDR3, the DNA is TGTGCCAGCAGTCCAACTAGGGAAAGGGGGAATGAGCAGTTCTTC.

The chain links TRBV28 to TRBJ2-7; D not resolved. The CDR3 runs 11 residues. Germline values: CDR1 MDHEN, CDR2 SYDVKM. V was trimmed by 6 bases and J by 3 bases, leaving 6 bases between them. The CDR3 is CASRTYYEQYF. The CDR3 DNA is TGTGCCAGCAGAACATACTACGAGCAGTACTTC.

Written as DNA, the CDR3 is TGTGCCAGCAGTGGAGTCGGTAATGAAAAACTGTTTTTT. The encoded protein is CASSGVGNEKLFF. The gene calls are TRBV2 and TRBJ1-4, with unresolved D. Deletions cut 4 bases from V and 4 bases from J, with 7 bases between. Germline V gene lookup returns CDR1 SNHLY and CDR2 FYNNEI. The CDR3 contains 13 residues.